Listed below are T cell receptor beta chains from one sample, sequenced in a study of blood T cell repertoires in COVID-19. Data came from immunoSEQ multiplex PCR; TCRdb stores just in-frame clones and leaves some out. This table holds around 700,000 clones, 80% to 90% found once. The sample was peripheral blood. The receptors come from a woman between 18 and 30 years old with acute or convalescent COVID-19. The CDR3 runs from the conserved cysteine through the conserved F or W. D genes are given only for firm matches. Only part of the rows carry a size: once, few, many, or a class if the clone is expanded.

>.|TRBV18|17|.|TRBJ1-3
CASSREAGYSSGNTIYF
TGTGCCAGCTCACGAGAAGCAGGTTACAGCTCTGGAAACACCATATATTTT
>.|TRBV7-3|14|.|TRBJ1-1
CASSPLGRNTEAFF
TGTGCCAGCAGCCCACTAGGTCGGAACACTGAAGCTTTCTTT
>.|TRBV2|14|.|TRBJ2-5
CASSGSSGQETQYF
TGTGCCAGCAGTGGATCAAGCGGCCAAGAGACCCAGTACTTC
>TRBD1|TRBV5-1|14|.|TRBJ1-2
CASSKDRGGYGYTF
TGCGCCAGCAGCAAGGACAGGGGGGGTTATGGCTACACCTTC
>TRBD1|TRBV15|17|.|TRBJ1-5
CATSREGVDRSNQPQHF
TGTGCCACCAGCAGAGAAGGAGTGGACAGGTCCAATCAGCCCCAGCATTTT
>.|TRBV6-4|16|.|TRBJ2-2
CASSAGGPGNTGELFF
TGTGCCAGCAGTGCCGGGGGGCCGGGGAACACCGGGGAGCTGTTTTTT
>TRBD1|TRBV3-1/TRBV3-2|14|few|TRBJ2-7
CASSPGQGLHEQYF
TGTGCCAGCAGCCCCGGACAGGGTCTGCACGAGCAGTACTTC
>TRBD2|TRBV6-4|16|.|TRBJ2-3
CASSPETSGGADTQYF
TGTGCCAGCAGCCCAGAGACTAGCGGGGGGGCCGATACGCAGTATTTT
>.|TRBV10-2|13|.|TRBJ1-5
CASTTGGNQPQHF
TGCGCCAGCACCACCGGGGGAAACCAGCCCCAGCATTTT
>.|TRBV14|15|.|TRBJ1-3
CASSLGQGYGNTIYF
TGTGCCAGCAGCCTGGGGCAGGGCTATGGAAACACCATATATTTT
>TRBD1|TRBV7-6|16|.|TRBJ1-1
CASSPRTGAVNTEAFF
TGTGCCAGCAGCCCCCGGACAGGGGCGGTGAACACTGAAGCTTTCTTT
>TRBD1|TRBV9|17|.|TRBJ1-2
CASSDRDRGDPNYGYTF
TGTGCCAGCAGCGACCGGGACAGGGGGGATCCTAACTATGGCTACACCTTC
>TRBD1|TRBV6-5|15|.|TRBJ2-1
CASRIDRGVYNEQFF
TGTGCCAGCAGGATTGACAGGGGCGTCTACAATGAGCAGTTCTTC
>.|TRBV6-5|15|.|TRBJ1-4
CASSPSGGYNEKLFF
TGTGCCAGCAGCCCATCGGGGGGCTATAATGAAAAACTGTTTTTT
>TRBD1|TRBV2|16|.|TRBJ1-1
CASSDPRGDRYTEAFF
TGTGCCAGCAGTGACCCCAGGGGGGACCGCTACACTGAAGCTTTCTTT
>.|TRBV24-1|13|.|TRBJ2-5
CATSDGGLETQYF
TGTGCCACCAGTGACGGGGGGCTAGAGACCCAGTACTTC
>TRBD1|TRBV11-2|15|.|TRBJ1-1
CASSSTGDTGTEAFF
TGTGCCAGCAGCTCCACAGGGGATACGGGCACTGAAGCTTTCTTT
>TRBD1|TRBV2|14|.|TRBJ1-2
CASTTGQGPHGYTF
TGTGCCAGCACTACAGGACAGGGCCCTCATGGCTACACCTTC
>.|TRBV4-3|14|.|TRBJ1-6
CASSQVQDNSPLHF
TGCGCCAGCAGCCAAGTACAGGATAATTCACCCCTCCACTTT
>.|TRBV5-5|12|.|TRBJ2-7
CASSWGGHREYF
TGTGCCAGCAGCTGGGGGGGCCATCGGGAGTACTTC
>TRBD1|TRBV5-6|15|.|TRBJ1-2
CASSWTRGRWEGYTF
TGTGCCAGCAGCTGGACCAGGGGGCGTTGGGAGGGCTACACCTTC
>.|TRBV7-9|15|few|TRBJ2-2
CASSLTGVNTGELFF
TGTGCCAGCAGCTTGACGGGGGTGAACACCGGGGAGCTGTTTTTT
>.|TRBV7-3|15|.|TRBJ1-3
CASSLQGSGGNTIYF
TGTGCCAGCAGCTTACAGGGGTCTGGAGGAAACACCATATATTTT
>.|TRBV7-9|14|once|TRBJ1-2
CASSLWGDDGGYTF
TGTGCCAGCTCCCTATGGGGGGATGATGGAGGCTACACCTTC
>.|TRBV6-5|12|.|TRBJ2-7
CASSMRSYEQYF
TGTGCCAGCAGTATGCGCTCCTACGAGCAGTACTTC
>.|TRBV4-1|15|.|TRBJ2-2
CASSQGSINTGELFF
TGCGCCAGCAGCCAAGGCAGTATCAACACCGGGGAGCTGTTTTTT
>TRBD1|TRBV24-1|15|.|TRBJ2-3
CATSEPGQGGDTQYF
TGTGCCACCAGTGAACCGGGACAGGGGGGGGATACGCAGTATTTT
>.|TRBV14|16|once|TRBJ2-3
CASSQDRWRSTDTQYF
TGTGCCAGCAGCCAAGATCGATGGAGAAGCACAGATACGCAGTATTTT
>.|TRBV5-6|15|.|TRBJ1-1
CASSPGTFLLTEAFF
TGTGCCAGCAGCCCAGGGACATTCCTCCTCACTGAAGCTTTCTTT
>.|TRBV21-1|15|.|TRBJ2-7
CASSARTYPTYEQYF
TGTGCCAGCAGCGCCCGGACATACCCCACCTACGAGCAGTACTTC
>.|TRBV6-2/TRBV6-3|15|.|TRBJ2-1
CASSYPAVRTSEQFF
TGTGCCAGCAGTTACCCCGCAGTCAGGACAAGTGAGCAGTTCTTC
>.|TRBV3-1/TRBV3-2|15|.|TRBJ1-4
CASSHLRQDHVKLFF
TGTGCCAGCAGCCACCTCAGACAGGATCATGTAAAACTGTTTTTT
>.|TRBV7-3|14|.|TRBJ2-3
CASSLTGYTDTQYF
TGTGCCAGCAGCTTAACCGGGTACACAGATACGCAGTATTTT
>.|TRBV12-3/TRBV12-4|13|.|TRBJ2-7
CASSPHRAGKIVF
TGTGCCAGCAGTCCTCACCGGGCAGGGAAAATCGTGTTC
>TRBD2|TRBV23-1|22|.|TRBJ2-6
CASSQSDLGTSGGYSGANVLTF
TGCGCCAGCAGTCAATCGGACCTGGGGACTAGCGGGGGATACTCTGGGGCCAACGTCCTGACTTTC
>TRBD1|TRBV5-1|14|.|TRBJ1-1
CASSPGQGKTEAFF
TGCGCCAGCAGCCCCGGACAGGGCAAGACTGAAGCTTTCTTT
>.|TRBV6-5|13|.|TRBJ2-7
CASRYPQGYEQYF
TGTGCCAGCCGGTACCCGCAGGGGTACGAGCAGTACTTC
>TRBD1|TRBV5-1|15|once|TRBJ1-3
CASSRGTGYGNTIYF
TGCGCCAGCAGCAGAGGGACAGGGTACGGAAACACCATATATTTT
>.|TRBV19|14|.|TRBJ1-6
CASNPGVRDSPLHF
TGTGCCAGTAACCCAGGGGTAAGGGATTCACCCCTCCACTTT
>.|TRBV11-2|11|.|TRBJ2-5
CASSPGGTQYF
TGTGCCAGCAGCCCTGGCGGGACCCAGTACTTC
>.|TRBV5-3|13|.|TRBJ1-2
CARSVAVNYGYTF
TGTGCCAGAAGCGTGGCGGTTAACTATGGCTACACCTTC
>.|TRBV5-1|16|.|TRBJ2-7
CASSLATGTWSAEQYF
TGCGCCAGCAGCTTGGCTACTGGGACATGGTCCGCCGAGCAGTACTTC
>.|TRBV6-5|12|.|TRBJ1-2
CASSQGNYGYTF
TGTGCCAGCAGCCAGGGGAACTATGGCTACACCTTC
>TRBD1|TRBV27|14|.|TRBJ1-6
CASSLTGGGSPLHF
TGTGCCAGCAGTTTGACAGGGGGGGGCTCACCCCTCCACTTT
>.|TRBV5-6|14|.|TRBJ2-3
CASSLVGDIDTQYF
TGTGCCAGCAGCTTGGTAGGGGACATAGATACGCAGTATTTT
>.|TRBV7-2|15|few|TRBJ1-1
CASSPTPNSGTEAFF
TGTGCCAGCAGTCCTACCCCCAACAGTGGCACTGAAGCTTTCTTT
>.|TRBV5-1|15|.|TRBJ2-3
CASSFGLVGTDTQYF
TGCGCCAGCAGCTTTGGCCTAGTTGGGACAGATACGCAGTATTTT
>TRBD1|TRBV6-2/TRBV6-3|15|.|TRBJ2-2
CASSEGTGHTGELFF
TGTGCCAGCAGTGAGGGGACAGGTCACACCGGGGAGCTGTTTTTT
>.|TRBV10-3|14|.|TRBJ1-6
CAISGSRVDSPLHF
TGTGCCATCAGTGGATCCAGGGTTGACTCACCCCTCCACTTT
>.|TRBV11-2|15|.|TRBJ2-7
CASSSYGTKSYEQYF
TGTGCCAGCAGCTCGTACGGGACAAAGTCCTACGAGCAGTACTTC
>TRBD1|TRBV6-1|11|.|TRBJ1-1
CASGQGLEAFF
TGTGCCTCCGGACAGGGGCTAGAAGCTTTCTTT
>.|TRBV6-4|13|.|TRBJ1-1
CASSADRNTEAFF
TGTGCCAGCAGTGCCGACAGAAACACTGAAGCTTTCTTT
>.|TRBV5-5|16|.|TRBJ2-1
CASSLGLAINYNEQFF
TGTGCCAGCAGCTTGGGTCTAGCTATAAACTACAATGAGCAGTTCTTC
>.|TRBV18|13|.|TRBJ1-1
CASSPSSSGEAFF
TGTGCCAGCTCACCAAGTAGTTCAGGTGAAGCTTTCTTT
>.|TRBV15|15|.|TRBJ2-6
CATGSAGTGANVLTF
TGTGCCACCGGCAGCGCGGGGACTGGGGCCAACGTCCTGACTTTC
>.|TRBV7-9|17|.|TRBJ2-5
CASSLAVPDTSRETQYF
TGTGCCAGCAGCTTAGCGGTTCCGGACACCAGCCGAGAGACCCAGTACTTC
>.|TRBV7-9|12|.|TRBJ1-1
CASSLESFEAFF
TGTGCCAGCAGCTTAGAAAGCTTTGAAGCTTTCTTT
>TRBD1|TRBV2|15|.|TRBJ1-2
CASSEGQGISYGYTF
TGTGCCAGCAGTGAGGGACAGGGTATATCCTATGGCTACACCTTC